The source of this TCR beta chain is a study of T cell changes during pregnancy in multiple sclerosis. The CDR3 extends over 15 amino acids. Per the germline V gene, CDR1 is SNHLY and CDR2 is FYNNEI. Unmatched junction bases numbered 4, after V lost 4 bases and J lost 3 bases. Measured with immunoSEQ multiplex PCR; TCRdb has only the in-frame clones, and not every one. The table includes under 45,000 clones, 85% to 95% detected once. The chain is built from TRBV2 and TRBJ2-7, with 12 bases matching TRBD2. The TCR sequence derives from a female donor with multiple sclerosis, enrolled in a pregnancy study. The sample here was CD8+ T cells from peripheral blood mononuclear cells, taken in the third trimester of pregnancy. This CDR3 reads CASSGLAGVRYEQYF. CDR3 in DNA: TGTGCCAGCAGTGGACTAGCGGGAGTTCGCTACGAGCAGTACTTC.